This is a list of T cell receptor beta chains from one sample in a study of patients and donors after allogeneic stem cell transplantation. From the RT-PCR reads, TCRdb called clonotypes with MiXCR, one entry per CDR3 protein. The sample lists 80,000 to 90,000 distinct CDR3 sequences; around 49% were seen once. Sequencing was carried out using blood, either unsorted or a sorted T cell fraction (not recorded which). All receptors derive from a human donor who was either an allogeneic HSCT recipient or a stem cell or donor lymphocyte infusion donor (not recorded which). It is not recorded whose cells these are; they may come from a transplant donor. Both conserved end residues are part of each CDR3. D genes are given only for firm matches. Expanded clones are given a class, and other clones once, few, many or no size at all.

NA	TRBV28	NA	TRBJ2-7	TGTGCCAGCAGTTACGACAGATTTGGGACCTACGAGCAGTACTTC	CASSYDRFGTYEQYF
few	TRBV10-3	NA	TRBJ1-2	TGTGCCATCAGTGAGTCTCGGTCTGGCTACACCTTC	CAISESRSGYTF
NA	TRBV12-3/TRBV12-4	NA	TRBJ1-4	TGTGCCAGCAAACAACAGTCAACTAATGAAAAACTGTTTTTT	CASKQQSTNEKLFF
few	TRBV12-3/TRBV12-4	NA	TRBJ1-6	TGTGCCAGCAGTTTAGGGACGGCAAATTCACCCCTCCACTTT	CASSLGTANSPLHF
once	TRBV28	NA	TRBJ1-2	TGTGCCAGCAGTCCATTCGGGACGGCCTATGGCTACACCTTC	CASSPFGTAYGYTF
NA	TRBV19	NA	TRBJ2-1	TGTGCCAGTAGGGGGATTGAGCAGTTCTTC	CASRGIEQFF
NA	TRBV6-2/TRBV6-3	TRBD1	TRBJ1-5	TGTGCCAGCAGAGGCCTCCGGACAGGGCCGAATCAGCCCCAGCATTTT	CASRGLRTGPNQPQHF
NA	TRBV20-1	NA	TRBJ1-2	TGCAGTGCTAGACCTACAACGATCTATGGCTACACCTTC	CSARPTTIYGYTF
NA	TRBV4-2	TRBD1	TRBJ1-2	TGTGCCAGCAGCCCCCTTACAGGGGAGTATCTACTTGGTGGCTACACCTTC	CASSPLTGEYLLGGYTF
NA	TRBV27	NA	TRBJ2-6	TGTGCCAGCAGTTTAACCCCGACCCATTTACCGACCTCTGGGGCCAACGTCCTGACTTTC	CASSLTPTHLPTSGANVLTF
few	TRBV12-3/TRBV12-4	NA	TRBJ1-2	TGTGCCAGCAGTTTAGTTGCAGCCGGCTATGGCTACACCTTC	CASSLVAAGYGYTF
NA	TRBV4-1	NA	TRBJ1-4	TGCGCCAGCAGCCGCAGGAGAGGGAAGGGAGAAAAACTGTTTTTT	CASSRRRGKGEKLFF
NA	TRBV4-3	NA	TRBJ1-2	TGCGCCAGCAGCCGATTCATGGACAGCTATGGCTACACCTTC	CASSRFMDSYGYTF
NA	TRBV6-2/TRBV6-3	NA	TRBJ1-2	TGTGCCAGCAGGGAATGGGCCGTCGGGGATGGCTACACCTTC	CASREWAVGDGYTF
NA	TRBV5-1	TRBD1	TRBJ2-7	TGCGCCAGCAGCTTGGAAACAGGGGGCGGTCACGAGCAGTACTTC	CASSLETGGGHEQYF
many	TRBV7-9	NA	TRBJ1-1	TGTGCCAGCAGCTTAAGTCTGAACACTGAAGCTTTCTTT	CASSLSLNTEAFF
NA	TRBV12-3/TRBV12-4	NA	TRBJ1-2	TGTGCCAGCAGTTTATTGCAGGGGAGGTCCTATGGCTACACCTTC	CASSLLQGRSYGYTF
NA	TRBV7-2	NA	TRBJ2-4	TGTGCCAGCAGCCTACTAGCCAAAAACATTCAGTACTTC	CASSLLAKNIQYF
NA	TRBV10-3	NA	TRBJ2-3	TGTGCCATCAGTGAGCCGTTGGCAGGGAGCGCAGATACGCAGTATTTT	CAISEPLAGSADTQYF
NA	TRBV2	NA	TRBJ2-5	TGTGCCAGCAGTGTTGGGGGATTTGGTGTAGAGACCCAGTACTTC	CASSVGGFGVETQYF
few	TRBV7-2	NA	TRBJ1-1	TGTGCCAGCAGACTAGATCCACAGGGCGGGAACACTGAAGCTTTCTTT	CASRLDPQGGNTEAFF
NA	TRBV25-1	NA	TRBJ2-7	TGTGCCAGCAGTGCCGGGGGGACAACGCGGTACGAGCAGTACTTC	CASSAGGTTRYEQYF
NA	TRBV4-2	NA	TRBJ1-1	TGTGCCAGCAGCCAAGTCCCAGGTACTGAAGCTTTCTTT	CASSQVPGTEAFF
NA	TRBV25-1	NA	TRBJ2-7	TGTGCCAGCAGTGCTCTTTACGAGCAGTACTTC	CASSALYEQYF
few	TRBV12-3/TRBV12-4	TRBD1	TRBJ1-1	TGTGCCAGCAGTTCGGCCACAGGGGTCGTTTTCTTT	CASSSATGVVFF
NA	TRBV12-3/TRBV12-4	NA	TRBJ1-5	TGTGCCAGCAGCTCATCGGGGACAAATCAGCCCCAGCATTTT	CASSSSGTNQPQHF
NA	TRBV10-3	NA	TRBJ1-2	TGTGCCATCAGTGAGCGATCGGACAGAGGAAGCTACACCTTC	CAISERSDRGSYTF
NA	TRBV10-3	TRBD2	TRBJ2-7	TGTGCCATCAGTGAGTCAAAGACTAGCGGAAGTAAAGGACGATTC	CAISESKTSGSKGRF
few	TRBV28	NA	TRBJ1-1	TGTGCCAGCAGTTGGCCCCCGGACAGAGGTTTGATGGCTGAAGCTTTCTTT	CASSWPPDRGLMAEAFF
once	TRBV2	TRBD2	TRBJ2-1	TGTGCCACCAACTGGGGGGAGGGCCCCTACAATGAGCAGTTCTTC	CATNWGEGPYNEQFF
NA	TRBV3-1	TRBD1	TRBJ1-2	TGTGCCAGCAGCCAAGAGGCGGCAGGGGGCGGCTACACCTTC	CASSQEAAGGGYTF
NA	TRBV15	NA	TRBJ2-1	TGTGCCACCAGCCCTCAAAGAGGGTACTACAATGAGCAGTTCTTC	CATSPQRGYYNEQFF
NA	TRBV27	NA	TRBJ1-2	TGTGCCAGCAGTTTATCAGGGCTCACGGGAGGGTATGGCTACACCTTC	CASSLSGLTGGYGYTF
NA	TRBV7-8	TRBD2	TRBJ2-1	TGTGCCAGCAGCGTGACTAGCGGGACAGATGAGCAGTTCTTC	CASSVTSGTDEQFF
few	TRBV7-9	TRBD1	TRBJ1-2	TGTGCCAGCAGTGCGACAGGGATTGATGGCTACACCTTC	CASSATGIDGYTF
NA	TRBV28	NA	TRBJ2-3	TGTGCCAGCAGATTGGCGGGACCCACAGATACGCAGTATTTT	CASRLAGPTDTQYF
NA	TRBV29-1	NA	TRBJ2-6	TGCAGCGTTTCCACTGGGGCCAACGTCCTGACTTTC	CSVSTGANVLTF